This TCR beta chain is drawn from a study of technical replicates of blood from a few donors. Sequenced by immunoSEQ multiplex PCR; TCRdb stores in-frame clones only, minus some. The sample carries about 83,000 clones, roughly 94% recorded once. Sequenced sample: T cells isolated from PBMCs. This receptor was taken from a human donor in good health.

CDR3 protein: CASSFQRGAYEQYF. CDR3 coding DNA: TGTGCCAGCAGCTTTCAGCGGGGAGCCTACGAGCAGTACTTC. The rearrangement uses TRBV27 and TRBJ2-7; TRBD2 matches 7 bases. V shed 6 bases and J 2 bases; nucleotides not matched to a gene: 7. CDR1 MNHEY and CDR2 SMNVEV come from the germline V gene (reference sequence). There are 14 residues in the CDR3.